The present T cell receptor beta chain was sequenced within a study of shared clonotypes between healthy human individuals. This clone was seen a single time. In the source study's methods: As immunoSEQ supplied junction-only sequences (without quality scores), filtering differed. Clones were read by immunoSEQ multiplex PCR, and TCRdb kept only the in-frame ones, dropping some. V and J calls and clone size are as listed in that table; D and trimming were resolved from the DNA. This sample has approximately 700,000 clones, with around 73% found just once. The receptor was isolated from a woman aged 25 to 39 in good health. Input material: memory CD4+ T cells sorted from blood. The subset denotes: CD45RA-negative fraction.

The CDR3 coding sequence is TGTGCCAGCAGCCCTTACCCTAGCGGGGAGCAGTTCTTC. Encoded protein: CASSPYPSGEQFF. The chain links TRBV7-8 to TRBJ2-1, with 8 bases matching TRBD2. CDR3 length equals 13 residues. Germline V gives CDR1 SGHVS, CDR2 FQNEAQ. V lost 5 bases to trimming and J lost 10 bases; unmatched junction nucleotides: 7.